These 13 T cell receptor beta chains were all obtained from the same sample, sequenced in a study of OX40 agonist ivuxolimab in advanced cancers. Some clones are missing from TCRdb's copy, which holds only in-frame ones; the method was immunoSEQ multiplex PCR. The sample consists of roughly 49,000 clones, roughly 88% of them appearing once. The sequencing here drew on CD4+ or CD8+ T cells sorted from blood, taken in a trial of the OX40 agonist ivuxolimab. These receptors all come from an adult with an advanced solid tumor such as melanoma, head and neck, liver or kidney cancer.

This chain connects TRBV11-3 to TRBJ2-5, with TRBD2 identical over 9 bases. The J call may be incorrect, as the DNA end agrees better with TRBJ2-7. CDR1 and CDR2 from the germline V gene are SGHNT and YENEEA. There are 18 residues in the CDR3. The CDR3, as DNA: TGTGCCAGCAGCTCCTCCGGTGGGGCTAGCGGGAATAGCTACGAGCAGTACTTC. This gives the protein CASSSSGGASGNSYEQYF.

This CDR3 reads CASSLWQGRDSPLHF. CDR3 DNA: TGTGCCAGCAGTTTATGGCAGGGGAGGGATTCACCCCTCCACTTT. J is TRBJ1-6 and V is TRBV28; a possible D gene is TRBD1 (6 bases). The CDR3 is 15 amino acids. Trimming left V 0 bases short and J 8 bases short, with 11 bases between. Germline V gene sequence: CDR1 MDHEN, CDR2 SYDVKM.

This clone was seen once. This chain's CDR3 is CASRRDSSTDTQYF. For the CDR3, the DNA is TGTGCCAGCAGACGGGACAGTAGCACAGATACGCAGTATTTT. The chain recombines TRBV6-5 with TRBJ2-3, with 7 positions matching TRBD1. This CDR3 comprises 14 residues. V gave up 6 bases and J gave up 0 bases; unmatched junction bases: 3. Per germline, CDR1 MNHEY and CDR2 SVGAGI.

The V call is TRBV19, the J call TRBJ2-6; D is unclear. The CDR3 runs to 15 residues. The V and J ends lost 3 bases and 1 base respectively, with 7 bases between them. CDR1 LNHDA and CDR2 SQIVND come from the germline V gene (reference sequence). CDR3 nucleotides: TGTGCCAGTAGTATCGAAAGGTCTGGGGCCAACGTCCTGACTTTC. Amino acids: CASSIERSGANVLTF.

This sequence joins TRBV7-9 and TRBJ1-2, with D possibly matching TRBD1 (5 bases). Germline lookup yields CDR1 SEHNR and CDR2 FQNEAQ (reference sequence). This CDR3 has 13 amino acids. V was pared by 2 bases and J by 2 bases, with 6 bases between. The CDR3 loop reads CASSLQGNYGYTF. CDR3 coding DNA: TGTGCCAGCAGCTTACAGGGAAACTATGGCTACACCTTC. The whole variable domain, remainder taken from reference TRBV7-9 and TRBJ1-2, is DTGVSQNPRHKITKRGQNVTFRCDPISEHNRLYWYRQTLGQGPEFLTYFQNEAQLEKSRLLSDRFSAERPKGSFSTLEIQRTEQGDSAMYLCASSLQGNYGYTFGSGTRLTVV.

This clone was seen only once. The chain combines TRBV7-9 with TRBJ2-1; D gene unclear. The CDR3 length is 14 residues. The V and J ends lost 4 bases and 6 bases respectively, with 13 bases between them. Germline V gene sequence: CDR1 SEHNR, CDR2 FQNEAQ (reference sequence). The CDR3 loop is CASSSLGLRNEQFF. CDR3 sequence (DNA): TGTGCCAGCAGCTCGCTAGGTCTGCGCAATGAGCAGTTCTTC.

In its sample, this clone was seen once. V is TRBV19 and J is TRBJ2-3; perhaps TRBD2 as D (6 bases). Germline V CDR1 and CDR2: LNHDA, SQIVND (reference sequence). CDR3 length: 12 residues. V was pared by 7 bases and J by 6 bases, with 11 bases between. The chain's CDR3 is CASKRGADTQYF. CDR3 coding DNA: TGTGCCAGTAAACGCGGGGCCGATACGCAGTATTTT.

CDR3: CASSLHDLAGVQEQYF. The CDR3, as DNA: TGTGCCAGCAGCCTACACGATCTAGCGGGAGTTCAAGAGCAGTACTTC. The chain carries TRBV28 and TRBJ2-7; 10 nucleotides align to TRBD2. Germline V gene lookup returns CDR1 MDHEN and CDR2 SYDVKM. J lost 7 bases, V lost 6 bases, and 15 bases had no gene match. This CDR3 is 16 amino acids long.

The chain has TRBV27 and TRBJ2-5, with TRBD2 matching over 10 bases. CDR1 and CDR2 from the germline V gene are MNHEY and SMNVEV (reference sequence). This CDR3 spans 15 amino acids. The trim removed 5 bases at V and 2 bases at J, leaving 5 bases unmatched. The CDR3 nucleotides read TGTGCCAGCAGTAACCTAGCGGGAGTGCAAGAGACCCAGTACTTC. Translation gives CASSNLAGVQETQYF.

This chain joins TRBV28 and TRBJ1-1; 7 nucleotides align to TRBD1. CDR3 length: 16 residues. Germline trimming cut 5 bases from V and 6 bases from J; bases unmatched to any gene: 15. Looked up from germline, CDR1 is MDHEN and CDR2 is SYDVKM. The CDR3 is CASSPPYRGGIPEAFF. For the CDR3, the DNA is TGTGCCAGCAGTCCACCGTACAGGGGAGGGATCCCTGAAGCTTTCTTT. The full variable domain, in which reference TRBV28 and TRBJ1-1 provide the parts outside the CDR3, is DVKVTQSSRYLVKRTGEKVFLECVQDMDHENMFWYRQDPGLGLRLIYFSYDVKMKEKGDIPEGYSVSREKKERFSLILESASTNQTSMYLCASSPPYRGGIPEAFFGQGTRLTVV.

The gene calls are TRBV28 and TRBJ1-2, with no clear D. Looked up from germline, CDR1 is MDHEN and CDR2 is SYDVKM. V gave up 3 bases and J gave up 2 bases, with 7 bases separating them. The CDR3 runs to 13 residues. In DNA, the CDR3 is TGTGCCAGCAGTTTTAACCTGAACTATGGCTACACCTTC. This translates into CASSFNLNYGYTF.

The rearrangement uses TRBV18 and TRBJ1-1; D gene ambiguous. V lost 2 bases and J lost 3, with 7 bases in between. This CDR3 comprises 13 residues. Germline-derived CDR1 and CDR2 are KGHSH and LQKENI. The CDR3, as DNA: TGTGCCAGCTCACCATCGGGAGACACTGAAGCTTTCTTT. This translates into CASSPSGDTEAFF.

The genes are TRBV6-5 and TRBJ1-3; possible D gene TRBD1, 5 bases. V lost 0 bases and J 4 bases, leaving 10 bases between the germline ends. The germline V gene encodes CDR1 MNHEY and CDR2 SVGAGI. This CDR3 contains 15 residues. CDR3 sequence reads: CASSYSSRVGNTIYF. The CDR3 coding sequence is TGTGCCAGCAGTTACTCGAGCAGGGTCGGAAACACCATATATTTT.